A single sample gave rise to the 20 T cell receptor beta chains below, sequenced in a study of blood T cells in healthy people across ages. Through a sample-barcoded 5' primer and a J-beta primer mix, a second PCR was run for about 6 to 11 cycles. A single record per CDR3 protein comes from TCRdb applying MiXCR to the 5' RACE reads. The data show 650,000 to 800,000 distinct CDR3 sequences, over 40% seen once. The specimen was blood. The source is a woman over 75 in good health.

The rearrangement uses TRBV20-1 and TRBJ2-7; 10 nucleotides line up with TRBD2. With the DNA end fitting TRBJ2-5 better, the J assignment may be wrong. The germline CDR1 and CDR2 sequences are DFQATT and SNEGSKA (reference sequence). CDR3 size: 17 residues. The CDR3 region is CSAVRFGAGGHEETQYF. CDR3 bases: TGCAGTGCTGTTAGGTTTGGAGCGGGGGGGCATGAAGAGACCCAGTACTTC.

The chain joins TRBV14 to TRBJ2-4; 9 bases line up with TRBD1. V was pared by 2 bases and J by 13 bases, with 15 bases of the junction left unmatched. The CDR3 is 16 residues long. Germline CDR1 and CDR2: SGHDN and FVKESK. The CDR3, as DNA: TGTGCCAGCAGCCAAAACCGGGACAGGGTTAGAAATGAGCAGTACTTC. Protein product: CASSQNRDRVRNEQYF.

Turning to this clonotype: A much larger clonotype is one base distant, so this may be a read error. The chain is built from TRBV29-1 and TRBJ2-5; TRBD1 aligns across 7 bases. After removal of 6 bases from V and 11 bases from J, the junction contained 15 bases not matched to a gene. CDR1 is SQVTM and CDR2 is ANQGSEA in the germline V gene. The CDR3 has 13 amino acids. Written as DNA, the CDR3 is TGCAGCGTCAGACAGGGTAACAGCAATGAGCAGTACTTC. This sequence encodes CSVRQGNSNEQYF.

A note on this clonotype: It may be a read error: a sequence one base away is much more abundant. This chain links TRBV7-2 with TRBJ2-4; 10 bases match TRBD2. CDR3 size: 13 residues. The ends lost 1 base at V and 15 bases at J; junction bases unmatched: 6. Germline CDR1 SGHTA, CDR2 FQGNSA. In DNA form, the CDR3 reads TGTGCCAGCAGCTTAGGTCTAGCGGGGGTACGGTACTTC. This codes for CASSLGLAGVRYF.

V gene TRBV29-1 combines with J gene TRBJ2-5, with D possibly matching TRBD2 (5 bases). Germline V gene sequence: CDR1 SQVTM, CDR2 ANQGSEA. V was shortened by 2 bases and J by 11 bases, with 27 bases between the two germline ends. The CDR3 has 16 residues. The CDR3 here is CSVELGRRTDYNEQYF. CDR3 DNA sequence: TGCAGCGTTGAACTAGGGCGGAGGACCGACTACAATGAGCAGTACTTC.

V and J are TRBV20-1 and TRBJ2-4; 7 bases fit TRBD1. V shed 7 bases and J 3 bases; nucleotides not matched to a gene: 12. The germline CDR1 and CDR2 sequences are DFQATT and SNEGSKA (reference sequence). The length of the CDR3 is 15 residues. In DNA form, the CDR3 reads TGCAGTGTTAACAGGGGATTCGTAGGCAAAAACATTCAGTACTTC. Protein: CSVNRGFVGKNIQYF.

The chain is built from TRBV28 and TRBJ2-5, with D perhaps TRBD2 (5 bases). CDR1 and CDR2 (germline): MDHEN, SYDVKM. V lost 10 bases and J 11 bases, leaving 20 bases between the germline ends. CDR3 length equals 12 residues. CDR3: CATGGSTLEQYF. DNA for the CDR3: TGTGCCACCGGAGGCTCAACCTTGGAGCAGTACTTC.

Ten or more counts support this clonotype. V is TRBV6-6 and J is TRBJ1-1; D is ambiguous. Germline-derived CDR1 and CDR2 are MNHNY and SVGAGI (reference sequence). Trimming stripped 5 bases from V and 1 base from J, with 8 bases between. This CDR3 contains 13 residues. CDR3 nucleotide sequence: TGTGCCAGCAGTGACCGGGGGAACACTGAAGCTTTCTTT. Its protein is CASSDRGNTEAFF.

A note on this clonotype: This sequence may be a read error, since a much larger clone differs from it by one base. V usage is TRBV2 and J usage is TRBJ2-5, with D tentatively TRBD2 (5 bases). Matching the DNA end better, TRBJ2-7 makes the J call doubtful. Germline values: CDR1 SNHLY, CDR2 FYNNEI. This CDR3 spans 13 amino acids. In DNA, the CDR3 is TGTGCCGGCAGTGAGGAGGAAAGCAACGAGCAGTACTTC. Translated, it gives CAGSEEESNEQYF.

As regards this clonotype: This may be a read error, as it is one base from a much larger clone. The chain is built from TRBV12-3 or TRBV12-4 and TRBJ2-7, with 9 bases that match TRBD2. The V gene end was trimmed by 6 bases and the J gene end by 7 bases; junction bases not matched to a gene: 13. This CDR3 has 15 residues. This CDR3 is CASSPMASGVDEQYF. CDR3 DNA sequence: TGTGCCAGCAGCCCTATGGCTAGCGGGGTTGATGAGCAGTACTTC.

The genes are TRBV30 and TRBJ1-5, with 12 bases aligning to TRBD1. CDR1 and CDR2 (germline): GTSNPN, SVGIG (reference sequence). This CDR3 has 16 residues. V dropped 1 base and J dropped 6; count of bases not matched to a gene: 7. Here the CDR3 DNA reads TGTGCCTGGAGTGGGGGGACAGGGGGCTTTGGTCAGCCCCAGCATTTT. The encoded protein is CAWSGGTGGFGQPQHF.

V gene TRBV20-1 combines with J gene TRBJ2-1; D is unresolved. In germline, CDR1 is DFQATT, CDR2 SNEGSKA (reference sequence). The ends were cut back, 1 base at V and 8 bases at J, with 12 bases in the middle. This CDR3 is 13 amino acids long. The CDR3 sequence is CSARVRATHEQFF. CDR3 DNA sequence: TGCAGTGCTAGAGTGAGAGCGACCCATGAGCAGTTCTTC.

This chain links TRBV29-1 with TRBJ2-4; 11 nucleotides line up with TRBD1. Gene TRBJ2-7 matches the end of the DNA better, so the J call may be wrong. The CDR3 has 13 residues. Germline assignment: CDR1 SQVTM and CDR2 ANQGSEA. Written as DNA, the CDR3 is TGCAGCGCCGTGGACAGGGGGCTAGACGAGCAGTACTTC. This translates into CSAVDRGLDEQYF.

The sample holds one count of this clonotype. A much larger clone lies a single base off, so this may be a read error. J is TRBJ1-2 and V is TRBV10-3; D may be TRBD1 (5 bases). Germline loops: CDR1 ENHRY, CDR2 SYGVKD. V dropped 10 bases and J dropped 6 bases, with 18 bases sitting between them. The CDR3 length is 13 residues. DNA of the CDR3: TGTGCCACTGGGTCTCATGGGGCTGATGGCTACACCTTC. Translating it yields CATGSHGADGYTF.

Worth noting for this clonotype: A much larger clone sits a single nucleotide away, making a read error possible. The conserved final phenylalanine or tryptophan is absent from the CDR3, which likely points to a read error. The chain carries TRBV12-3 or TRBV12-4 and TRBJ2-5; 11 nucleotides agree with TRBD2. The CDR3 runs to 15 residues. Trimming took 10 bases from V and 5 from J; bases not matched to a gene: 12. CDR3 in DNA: TGTGCCATCTCTAGCGGGGGGTCTCGTTGGGAGACCCAGTACGTC. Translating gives CAISSGGSRWETQYV.

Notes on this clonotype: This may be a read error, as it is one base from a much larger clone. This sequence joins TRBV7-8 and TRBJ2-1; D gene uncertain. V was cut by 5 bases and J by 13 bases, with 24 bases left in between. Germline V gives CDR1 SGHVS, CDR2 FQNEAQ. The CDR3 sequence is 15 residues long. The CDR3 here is CASSLRPVRNETQFF. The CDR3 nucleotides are TGTGCCAGCAGCCTACGACCGGTCAGAAACGAGACCCAGTTCTTC. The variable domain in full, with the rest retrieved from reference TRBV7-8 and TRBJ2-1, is GAGVSQSPRYKVAKRGQDVALRCDPISGHVSLFWYQQALGQGPEFLTYFQNEAQLDKSGLPSDRFFAERPEGSVSTLKIQRTQQEDSAVYLCASSLRPVRNETQFFGPGTRLTVL.

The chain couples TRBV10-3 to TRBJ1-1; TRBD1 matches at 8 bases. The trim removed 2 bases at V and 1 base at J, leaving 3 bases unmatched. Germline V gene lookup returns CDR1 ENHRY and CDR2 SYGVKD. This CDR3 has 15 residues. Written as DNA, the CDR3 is TGTGCCATCAGTGAGGCAGGGGGCGGGAACACTGAAGCTTTCTTT. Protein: CAISEAGGGNTEAFF.

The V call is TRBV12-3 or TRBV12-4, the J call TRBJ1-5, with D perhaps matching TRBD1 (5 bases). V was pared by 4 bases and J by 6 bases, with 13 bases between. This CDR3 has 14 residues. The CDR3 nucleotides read TGTGCCAGCAGTTCACTGATAGGGACTCAGCCCCAGCATTTT. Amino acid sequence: CASSSLIGTQPQHF.

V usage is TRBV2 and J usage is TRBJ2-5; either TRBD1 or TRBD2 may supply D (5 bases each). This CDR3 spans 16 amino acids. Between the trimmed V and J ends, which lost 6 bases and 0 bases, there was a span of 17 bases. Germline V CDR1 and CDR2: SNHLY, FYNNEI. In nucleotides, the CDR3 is TGTGCCAGCAGGAGGCGGTGGGGGACCGACCAAGAGACCCAGTACTTC. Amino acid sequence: CASRRRWGTDQETQYF.

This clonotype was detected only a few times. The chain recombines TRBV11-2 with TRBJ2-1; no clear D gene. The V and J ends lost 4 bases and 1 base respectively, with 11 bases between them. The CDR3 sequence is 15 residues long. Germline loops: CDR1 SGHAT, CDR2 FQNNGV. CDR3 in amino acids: CASSSDFGSYNEQFF. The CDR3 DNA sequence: TGTGCCAGCAGCTCAGACTTCGGGTCCTACAATGAGCAGTTCTTC.